These 7 T cell receptor beta chains were all obtained from the same sample, sequenced in a study of blood T cell repertoires in COVID-19. Clones were read by immunoSEQ multiplex PCR, and TCRdb kept only the in-frame ones, dropping some. The sample lists about 400,000 clones; 70% to 90% were seen once. The sequenced sample was peripheral blood. Source of these receptors: a woman in her sixties or seventies with COVID-19, enrolled during active disease.

The chain carries TRBV11-2 and TRBJ1-1; D is uncertain. Germline V gives CDR1 SGHAT, CDR2 FQNNGV. The CDR3 consists of 15 residues. V lost 7 bases and J lost 2, with 17 bases in between. As DNA, the CDR3 is TGTGCCAGCACCCGAATCGGGGTGGAAAACACTGAAGCTTTCTTT. It specifies CASTRIGVENTEAFF.

V is TRBV30 and J is TRBJ1-2; D gene unclear. CDR3 length: 18 amino acids. Per germline, CDR1 GTSNPN and CDR2 SVGIG (reference sequence). V lost 6 bases and J lost 2, with 28 bases in between. CDR3 bases: TGTGCCTGCGATAGCTGGAGGCCCCAGGCAAAGTTGAACTATGGCTACACCTTC. The encoded protein is CACDSWRPQAKLNYGYTF. The whole variable domain, remainder taken from reference TRBV30 and TRBJ1-2, is SQTIHQWPATLVQPVGSPLSLECTVEGTSNPNLYWYRQAAGRGLQLLFYSVGIGQISSEVPQNLSASRPQDRQFILSSKKLLLSDSGFYLCACDSWRPQAKLNYGYTFGSGTRLTVV.

This clone appeared a single time. CDR3 bases: TGTGCCAGAAGTTCCTTTACAGGGGTAAAAGGCTACACCTTC. Protein sequence: CARSSFTGVKGYTF. This rearrangement joins TRBV2 to TRBJ1-2; 7 bases are a match to TRBD1. This CDR3 region has 14 residues. Germline V gives CDR1 SNHLY, CDR2 FYNNEI. Trimming removed 9 bases from V and 8 bases from J; junction bases left unmatched: 15.

This chain connects TRBV18 to TRBJ1-3, with D possibly TRBD1 on 6 matching bases. V lost 5 bases, J lost 4 bases, and 15 bases lay in between. The germline CDR1 and CDR2 sequences are KGHSH and LQKENI. The CDR3 consists of 15 residues. The CDR3 DNA sequence: TGTGCCAGCTCAAATACAGGGAATAGAGGAAACACCATATATTTT. It translates to CASSNTGNRGNTIYF.

The V and J genes are TRBV19 and TRBJ1-3, with 7 bases lining up with TRBD1. Germline trimming cut 6 bases from V and 0 bases from J; bases unmatched to any gene: 11. The CDR3 totals 17 residues. Germline-derived CDR1 and CDR2 are LNHDA and SQIVND (reference sequence). DNA for the CDR3: TGTGCCAGTAGGTCGGGGGACAGTCGCCGCTCTGGAAACACCATATATTTT. Translation: CASRSGDSRRSGNTIYF.

The gene calls are TRBV30 and TRBJ1-5; 8 bases are shared with TRBD1. Germline V gene data show CDR1 as GTSNPN and CDR2 as SVGIG (reference sequence). The ends lost 0 bases at V and 2 bases at J; junction bases unmatched: 3. The CDR3 covers 15 residues. CDR3 nucleotide sequence: TGTGCCTGGAGTGTAGACAGGGGAGGCAATCAGCCCCAGCATTTT. Its protein product is CAWSVDRGGNQPQHF. The full variable domain, completed using reference TRBV30 and TRBJ1-5, is SQTIHQWPATLVQPVGSPLSLECTVEGTSNPNLYWYRQAAGRGLQLLFYSVGIGQISSEVPQNLSASRPQDRQFILSSKKLLLSDSGFYLCAWSVDRGGNQPQHFGDGTRLSIL.

The rearrangement uses TRBV5-1 and TRBJ2-7; the match to TRBD1 covers 9 bases. Trimming cost V 4 bases and J 6 bases; bases outside gene matches: 14. Per the germline V gene, CDR1 is SGHRS and CDR2 is YFSETQ. CDR3 size: 16 residues. The CDR3 is CASSPSEGTGPREQYF. CDR3 bases: TGCGCCAGCAGCCCCAGCGAGGGGACAGGGCCTCGCGAGCAGTACTTC.